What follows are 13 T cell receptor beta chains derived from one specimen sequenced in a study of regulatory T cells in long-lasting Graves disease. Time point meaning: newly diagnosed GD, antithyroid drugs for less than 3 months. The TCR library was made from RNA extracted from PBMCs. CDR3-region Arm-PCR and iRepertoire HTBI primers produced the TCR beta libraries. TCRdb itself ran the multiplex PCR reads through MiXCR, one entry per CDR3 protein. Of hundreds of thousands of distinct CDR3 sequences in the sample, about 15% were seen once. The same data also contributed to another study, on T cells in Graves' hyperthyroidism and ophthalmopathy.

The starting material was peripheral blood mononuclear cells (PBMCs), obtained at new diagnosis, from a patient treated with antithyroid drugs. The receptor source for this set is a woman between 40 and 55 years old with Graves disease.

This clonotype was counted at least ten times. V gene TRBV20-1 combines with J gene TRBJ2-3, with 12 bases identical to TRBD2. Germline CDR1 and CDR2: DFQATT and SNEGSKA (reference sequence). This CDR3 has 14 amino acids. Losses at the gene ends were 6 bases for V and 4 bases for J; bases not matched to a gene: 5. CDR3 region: CSARLAGGPDTQYF. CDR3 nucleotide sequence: TGCAGTGCGCGTCTAGCGGGAGGGCCAGATACGCAGTATTTT.

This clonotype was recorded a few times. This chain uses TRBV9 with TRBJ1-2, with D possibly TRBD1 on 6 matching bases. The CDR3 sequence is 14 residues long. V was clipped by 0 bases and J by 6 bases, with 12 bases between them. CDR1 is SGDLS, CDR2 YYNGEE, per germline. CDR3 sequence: CASSVGQAGDGYTF. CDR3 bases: TGTGCCAGCAGCGTAGGACAGGCAGGGGATGGCTACACCTTC. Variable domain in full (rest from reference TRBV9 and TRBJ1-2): DSGVTQTPKHLITATGQRVTLRCSPRSGDLSVYWYQQSLDQGLQFLIQYYNGEERAKGNILERFSAQQFPDLHSELNLSSLELGDSALYFCASSVGQAGDGYTFGSGTRLTVV.

The CDR3 spells CAITGSNYGYTF. In nucleotides, the CDR3 is TGTGCCATCACCGGCAGTAACTATGGCTACACCTTC. This chain links TRBV10-3 with TRBJ1-2; D is unresolved. The germline gives CDR1 ENHRY, CDR2 SYGVKD. The CDR3 sequence is 12 residues long. V was cut by 7 bases and J by 1 base, with 7 bases left in between.

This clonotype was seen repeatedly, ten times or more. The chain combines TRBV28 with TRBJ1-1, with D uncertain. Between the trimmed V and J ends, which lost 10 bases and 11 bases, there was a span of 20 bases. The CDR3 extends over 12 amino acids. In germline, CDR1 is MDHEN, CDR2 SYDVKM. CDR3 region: CATSGPPTGAFF. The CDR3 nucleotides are TGTGCCACTTCCGGGCCCCCTACGGGGGCTTTCTTT.

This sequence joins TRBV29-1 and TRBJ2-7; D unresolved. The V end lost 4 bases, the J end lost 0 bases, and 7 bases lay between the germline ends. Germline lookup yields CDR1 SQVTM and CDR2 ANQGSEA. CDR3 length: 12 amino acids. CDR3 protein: CSVGSSSYEQYF. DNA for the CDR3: TGCAGCGTTGGTTCGAGCTCCTACGAGCAGTACTTC.

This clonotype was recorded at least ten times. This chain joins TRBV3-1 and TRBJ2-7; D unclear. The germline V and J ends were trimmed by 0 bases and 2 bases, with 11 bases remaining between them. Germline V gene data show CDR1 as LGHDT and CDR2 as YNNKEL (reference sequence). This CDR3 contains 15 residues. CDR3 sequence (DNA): TGTGCCAGCAGCCAAGATAGGGCGGTTCCCTACGAGCAGTACTTC. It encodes CASSQDRAVPYEQYF.

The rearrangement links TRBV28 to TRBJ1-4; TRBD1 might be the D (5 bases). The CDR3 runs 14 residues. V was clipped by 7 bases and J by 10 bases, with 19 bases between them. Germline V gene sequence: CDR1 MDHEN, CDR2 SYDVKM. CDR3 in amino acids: CASTWGQGEGKLFF. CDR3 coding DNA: TGTGCCAGCACCTGGGGTCAGGGAGAGGGAAAACTGTTTTTT.

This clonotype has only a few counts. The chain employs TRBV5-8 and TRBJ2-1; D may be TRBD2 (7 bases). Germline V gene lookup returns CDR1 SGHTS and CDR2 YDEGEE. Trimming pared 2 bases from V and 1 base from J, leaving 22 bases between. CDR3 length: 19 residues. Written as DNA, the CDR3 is TGTGCCAGCAGCTTCTTAAGGGGGGGGCGGGGGACATCCTACAATGAGCAGTTCTTC. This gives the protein CASSFLRGGRGTSYNEQFF.

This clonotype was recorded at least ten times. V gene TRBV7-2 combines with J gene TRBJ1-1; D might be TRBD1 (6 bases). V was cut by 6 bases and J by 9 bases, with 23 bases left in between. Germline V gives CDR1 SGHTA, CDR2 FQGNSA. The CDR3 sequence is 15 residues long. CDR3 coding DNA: TGTGCCAGCAGGAACAATGCAGGGAGAGGGACACAAGCTTTCTTT. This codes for CASRNNAGRGTQAFF.

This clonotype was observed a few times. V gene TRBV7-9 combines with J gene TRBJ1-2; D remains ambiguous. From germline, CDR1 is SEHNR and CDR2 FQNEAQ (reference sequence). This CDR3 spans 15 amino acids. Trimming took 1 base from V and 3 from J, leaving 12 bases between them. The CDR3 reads CASSLVVAGDYGYTF. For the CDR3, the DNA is TGTGCCAGCAGCTTAGTCGTGGCCGGAGACTATGGCTACACCTTC.

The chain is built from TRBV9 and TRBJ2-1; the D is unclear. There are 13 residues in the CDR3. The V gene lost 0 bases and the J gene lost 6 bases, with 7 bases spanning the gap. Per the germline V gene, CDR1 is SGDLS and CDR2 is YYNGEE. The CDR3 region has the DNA TGTGCCAGCAGCGTAGGGAACACCAATGAGCAGTTCTTC. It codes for CASSVGNTNEQFF.

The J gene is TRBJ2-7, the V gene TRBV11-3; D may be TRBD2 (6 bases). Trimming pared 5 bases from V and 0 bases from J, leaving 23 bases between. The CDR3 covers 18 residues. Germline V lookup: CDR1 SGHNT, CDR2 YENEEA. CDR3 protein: CASSGRYTRAGDSYEQYF. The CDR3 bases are TGTGCCAGCAGCGGCCGATACACGAGAGCGGGCGACTCCTACGAGCAGTACTTC.

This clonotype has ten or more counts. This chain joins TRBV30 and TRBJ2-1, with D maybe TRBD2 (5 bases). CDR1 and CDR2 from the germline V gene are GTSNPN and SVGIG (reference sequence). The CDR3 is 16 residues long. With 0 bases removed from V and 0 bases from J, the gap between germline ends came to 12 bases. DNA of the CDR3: TGTGCCTGGAGTGTTGGAGGTCAGAACTCCTACAATGAGCAGTTCTTC. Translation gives CAWSVGGQNSYNEQFF.